This record covers a single T cell receptor beta chain. The CDR3 end is not reached by the read, which stops 3 residues before it; the germline J gene fills it in. The data are from a study of T cells in women clearing cervical HPV infection. Study summary: Case blood drawn at lesion detection; control blood after infection cleared. Case blood was drawn a median approximately five months after lesion detection.

Generated by immunoSEQ multiplex PCR, the TCRdb table keeps only in-frame clones and is missing some. This sample contains about 16,000 clones. There are 15 residues in the CDR3. From germline, CDR1 is SNHLY and CDR2 FYNNEI. The V and J ends lost 5 bases and 2 bases, in that order; junction bases with no gene match: 4. The chain combines TRBV2 with TRBJ2-5, with TRBD2 matching over 11 bases. The sample was blood buffy coat. The sequence was collected from a woman between 18 and 69 years old with a cervical HPV16 infection that either progressed to CIN3+ or cleared (not recorded which). The CDR3 spells CASSPPSGRQETQYF. Partial CDR3 DNA: TGTGCCAGCAGTCCTCCTAGCGGGAGGCAAGAGACC.